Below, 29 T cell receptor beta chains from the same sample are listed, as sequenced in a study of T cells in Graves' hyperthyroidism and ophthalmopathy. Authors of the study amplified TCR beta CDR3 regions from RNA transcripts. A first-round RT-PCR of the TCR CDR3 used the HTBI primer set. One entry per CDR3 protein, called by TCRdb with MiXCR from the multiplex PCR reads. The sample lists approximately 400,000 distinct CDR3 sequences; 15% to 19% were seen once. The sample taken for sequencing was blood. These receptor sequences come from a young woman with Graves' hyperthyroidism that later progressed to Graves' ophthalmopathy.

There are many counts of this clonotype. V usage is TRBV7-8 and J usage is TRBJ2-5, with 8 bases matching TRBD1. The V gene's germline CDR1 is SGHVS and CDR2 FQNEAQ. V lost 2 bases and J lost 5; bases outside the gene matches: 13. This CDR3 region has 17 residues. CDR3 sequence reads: CASSLIPSGGAGETQYF. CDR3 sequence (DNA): TGTGCCAGCAGCTTAATCCCCTCAGGGGGCGCCGGGGAGACCCAGTACTTC.

In DNA, the CDR3 is TGTGCCAGCAGCGTAGACGGCCTAGTCTCAGATACGCAGTATTTT. It is translated as CASSVDGLVSDTQYF. V gene TRBV9 combines with J gene TRBJ2-3; D not certain. V gave up 0 bases and J gave up 4 bases, with 12 bases separating them. Per the germline V gene, CDR1 is SGDLS and CDR2 is YYNGEE. The CDR3 has 15 amino acids.

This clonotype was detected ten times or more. The CDR3 is CASSLDVGTEAFF. CDR3 coding DNA: TGTGCCAGCAGCTTAGATGTAGGGACTGAAGCTTTCTTT. The V gene is TRBV11-2, the J gene TRBJ1-1; D gene uncertain. With 0 bases removed from V and 5 bases from J, the gap between germline ends came to 7 bases. This CDR3 spans 13 amino acids. The germline V gene encodes CDR1 SGHAT and CDR2 FQNNGV.

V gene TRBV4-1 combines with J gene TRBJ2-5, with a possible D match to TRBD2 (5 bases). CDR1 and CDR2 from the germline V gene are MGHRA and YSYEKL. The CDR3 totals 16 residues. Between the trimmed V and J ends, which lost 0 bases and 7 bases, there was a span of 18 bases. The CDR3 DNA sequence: TGCGCCAGCAGCCAAGAGTCCGGGATGAGAGATGGGACCCAGTACTTC. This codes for CASSQESGMRDGTQYF.

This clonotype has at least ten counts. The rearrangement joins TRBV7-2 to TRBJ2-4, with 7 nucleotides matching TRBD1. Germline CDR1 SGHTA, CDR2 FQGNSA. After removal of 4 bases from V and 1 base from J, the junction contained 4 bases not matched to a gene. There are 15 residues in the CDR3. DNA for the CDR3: TGTGCCAGCAGCTATAAACAGGGGGCCAAAAACATTCAGTACTTC. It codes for CASSYKQGAKNIQYF.

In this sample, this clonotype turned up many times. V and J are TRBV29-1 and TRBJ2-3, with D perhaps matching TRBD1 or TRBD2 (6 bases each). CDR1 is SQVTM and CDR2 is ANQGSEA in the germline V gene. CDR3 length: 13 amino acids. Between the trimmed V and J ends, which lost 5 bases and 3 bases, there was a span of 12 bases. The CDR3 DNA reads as TGCAGCGTTAGGAGGGGGGCGACAGATACGCAGTATTTT. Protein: CSVRRGATDTQYF.

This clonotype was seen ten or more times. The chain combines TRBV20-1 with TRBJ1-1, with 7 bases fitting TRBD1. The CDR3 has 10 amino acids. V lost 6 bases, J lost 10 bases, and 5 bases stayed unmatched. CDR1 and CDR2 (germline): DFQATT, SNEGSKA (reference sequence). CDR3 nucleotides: TGCAGTGCGGAACAGGGGCGAGCTTTCTTT. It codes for CSAEQGRAFF.

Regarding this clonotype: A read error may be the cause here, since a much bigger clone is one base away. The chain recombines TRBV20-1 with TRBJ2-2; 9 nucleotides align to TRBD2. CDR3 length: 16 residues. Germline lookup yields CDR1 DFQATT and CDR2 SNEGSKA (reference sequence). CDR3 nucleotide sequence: TGCAGTGCTAGAGATCTCGGAGCGGGAGGTGGCGGGGAGCCGTTTTTT. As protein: CSARDLGAGGGGEPFF.

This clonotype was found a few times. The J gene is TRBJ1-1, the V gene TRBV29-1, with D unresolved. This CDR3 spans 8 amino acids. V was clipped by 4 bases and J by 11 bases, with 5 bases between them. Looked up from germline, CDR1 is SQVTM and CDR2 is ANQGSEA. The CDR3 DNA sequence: TGCAGCGTTGGGGCCGCTTTCTTT. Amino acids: CSVGAAFF.

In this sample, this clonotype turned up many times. CDR3 loop: CASSPGQGLQETQYF. In DNA, the CDR3 is TGTGCCAGCAGCCCGGGACAGGGCCTACAAGAGACCCAGTACTTC. This sequence joins TRBV12-3 or TRBV12-4 and TRBJ2-5; 9 bases agree with TRBD1. The J segment lost 2 bases and the V segment lost 6 bases, leaving 7 bases of the junction unmatched. The CDR3 contains 15 residues.

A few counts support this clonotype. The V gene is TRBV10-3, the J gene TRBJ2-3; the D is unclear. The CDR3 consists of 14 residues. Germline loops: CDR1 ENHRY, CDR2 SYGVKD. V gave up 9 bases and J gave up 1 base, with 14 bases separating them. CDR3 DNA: TGTGCCATTAGGTCACCCGAGGGCACAGATACGCAGTATTTT. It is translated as CAIRSPEGTDTQYF.

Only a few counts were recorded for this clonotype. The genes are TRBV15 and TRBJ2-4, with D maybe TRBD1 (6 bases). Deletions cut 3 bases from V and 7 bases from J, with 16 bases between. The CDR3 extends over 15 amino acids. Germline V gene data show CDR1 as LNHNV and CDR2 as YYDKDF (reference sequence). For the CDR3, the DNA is TGTGCCACCAGCAGGCCACAGGGAACGACGAACATTCAGTACTTC. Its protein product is CATSRPQGTTNIQYF.

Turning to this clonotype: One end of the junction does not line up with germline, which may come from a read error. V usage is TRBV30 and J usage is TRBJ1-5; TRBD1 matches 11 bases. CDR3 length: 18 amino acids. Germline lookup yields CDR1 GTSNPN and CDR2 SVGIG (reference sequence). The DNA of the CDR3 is TGTGCCTGGAGTGTACAGAGGACAGGGGGCAGTAGCGATCAGCCCCAGCATTTT. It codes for CAWSVQRTGGSSDQPQHF.

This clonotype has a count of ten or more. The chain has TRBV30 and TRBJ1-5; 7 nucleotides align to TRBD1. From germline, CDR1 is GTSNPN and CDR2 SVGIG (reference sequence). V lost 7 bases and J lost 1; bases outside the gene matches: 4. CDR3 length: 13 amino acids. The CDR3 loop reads CASGQRSNQPQHF. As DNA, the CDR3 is TGTGCCTCGGGACAGAGGAGCAATCAGCCCCAGCATTTT.

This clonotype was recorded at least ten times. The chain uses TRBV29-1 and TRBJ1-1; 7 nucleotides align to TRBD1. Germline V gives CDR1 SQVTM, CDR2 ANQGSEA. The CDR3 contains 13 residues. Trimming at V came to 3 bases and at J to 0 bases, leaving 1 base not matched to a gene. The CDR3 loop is CSVDRGMNTEAFF. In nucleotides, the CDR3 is TGCAGCGTTGACAGGGGGATGAACACTGAAGCTTTCTTT.

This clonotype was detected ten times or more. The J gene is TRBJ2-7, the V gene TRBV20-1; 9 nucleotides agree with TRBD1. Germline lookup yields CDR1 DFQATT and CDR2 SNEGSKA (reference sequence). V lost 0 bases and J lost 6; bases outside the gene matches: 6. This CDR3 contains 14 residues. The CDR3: CSAREPGQGSEQYF. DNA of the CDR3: TGCAGTGCTAGAGAGCCGGGACAGGGTTCCGAGCAGTACTTC.

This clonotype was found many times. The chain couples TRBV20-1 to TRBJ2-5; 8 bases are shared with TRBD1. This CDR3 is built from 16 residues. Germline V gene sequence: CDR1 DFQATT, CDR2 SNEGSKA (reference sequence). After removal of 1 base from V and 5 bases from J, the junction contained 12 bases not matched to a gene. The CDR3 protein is CSARGEWTGMRETQYF. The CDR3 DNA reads TGCAGTGCTAGAGGGGAATGGACAGGGATGAGGGAGACCCAGTACTTC.

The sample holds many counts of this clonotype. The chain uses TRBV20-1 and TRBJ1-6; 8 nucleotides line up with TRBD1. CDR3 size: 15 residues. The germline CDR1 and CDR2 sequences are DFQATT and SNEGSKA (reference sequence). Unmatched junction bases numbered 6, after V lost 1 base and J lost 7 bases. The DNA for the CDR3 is TGCAGTGCTAGAGGCGGGGACAGGAAAAATTCACCCCTCCACTTT. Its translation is CSARGGDRKNSPLHF.

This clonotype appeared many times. The CDR3 region is CATSDPGWGSSTEAFF. Written as DNA, the CDR3 is TGTGCCACCAGTGACCCAGGATGGGGGAGTAGCACTGAAGCTTTCTTT. The chain links TRBV24-1 to TRBJ1-1; a weak D match, TRBD1 (5 bases). Trimming took off 4 bases at V and 4 bases at J, with 18 bases between the two ends. This CDR3 has 16 residues. CDR1 and CDR2 (germline): KGHDR, SFDVKD.

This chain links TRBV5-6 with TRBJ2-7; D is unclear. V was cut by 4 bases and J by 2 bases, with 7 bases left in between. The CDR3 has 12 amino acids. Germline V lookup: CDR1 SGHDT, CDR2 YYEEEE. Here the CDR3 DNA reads TGTGCCAGCAGCCGATGGGCCTACGAGCAGTACTTC. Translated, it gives CASSRWAYEQYF.

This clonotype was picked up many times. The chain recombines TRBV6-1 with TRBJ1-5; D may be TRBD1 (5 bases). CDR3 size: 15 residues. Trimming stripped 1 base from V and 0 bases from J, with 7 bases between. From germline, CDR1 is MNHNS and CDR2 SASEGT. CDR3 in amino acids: CASSEDQGSNQPQHF. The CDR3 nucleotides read TGTGCCAGCAGTGAAGATCAGGGTAGCAATCAGCCCCAGCATTTT.

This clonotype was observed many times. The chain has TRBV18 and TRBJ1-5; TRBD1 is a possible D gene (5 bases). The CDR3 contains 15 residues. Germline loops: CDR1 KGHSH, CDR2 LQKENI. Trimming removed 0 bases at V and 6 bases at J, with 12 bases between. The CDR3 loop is CASSPPSQGTQPQHF. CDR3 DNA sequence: TGTGCCAGCTCACCACCGTCGCAGGGAACTCAGCCCCAGCATTTT.

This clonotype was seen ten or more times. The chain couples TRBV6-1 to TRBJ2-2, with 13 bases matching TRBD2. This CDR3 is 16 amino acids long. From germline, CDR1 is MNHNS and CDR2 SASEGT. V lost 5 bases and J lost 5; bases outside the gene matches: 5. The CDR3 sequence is CASSLGLAGVTGELFF. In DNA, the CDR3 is TGTGCCAGCAGTTTAGGACTAGCGGGAGTTACCGGGGAGCTGTTTTTT.

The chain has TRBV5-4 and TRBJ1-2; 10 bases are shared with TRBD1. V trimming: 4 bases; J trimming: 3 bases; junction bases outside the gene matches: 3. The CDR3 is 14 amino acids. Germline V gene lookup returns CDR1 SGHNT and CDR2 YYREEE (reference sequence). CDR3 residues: CASSTTGGDYGYTF. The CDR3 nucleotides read TGTGCCAGCAGCACGACAGGGGGCGACTATGGCTACACCTTC.

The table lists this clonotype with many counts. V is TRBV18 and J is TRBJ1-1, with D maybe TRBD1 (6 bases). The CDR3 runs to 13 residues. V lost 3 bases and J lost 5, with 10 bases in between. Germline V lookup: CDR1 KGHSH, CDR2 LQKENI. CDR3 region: CASSPEGGTEAFF. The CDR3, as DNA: TGTGCCAGCTCACCGGAGGGGGGTACTGAAGCTTTCTTT.

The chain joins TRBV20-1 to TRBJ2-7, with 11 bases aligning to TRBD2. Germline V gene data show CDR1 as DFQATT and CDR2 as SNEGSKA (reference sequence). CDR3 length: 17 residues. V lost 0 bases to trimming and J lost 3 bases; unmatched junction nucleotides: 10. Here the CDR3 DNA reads TGCAGTGCTAGAGACCCTTCCGGGACTAGCGGATTCTACGAGCAGTACTTC. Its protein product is CSARDPSGTSGFYEQYF.

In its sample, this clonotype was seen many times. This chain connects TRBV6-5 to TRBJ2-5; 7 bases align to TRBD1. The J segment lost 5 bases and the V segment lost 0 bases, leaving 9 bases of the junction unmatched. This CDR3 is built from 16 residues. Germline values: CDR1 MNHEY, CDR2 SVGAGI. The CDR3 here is CASSYSAQGVWETQYF. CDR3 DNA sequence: TGTGCCAGCAGTTACTCGGCGCAGGGGGTCTGGGAGACCCAGTACTTC.

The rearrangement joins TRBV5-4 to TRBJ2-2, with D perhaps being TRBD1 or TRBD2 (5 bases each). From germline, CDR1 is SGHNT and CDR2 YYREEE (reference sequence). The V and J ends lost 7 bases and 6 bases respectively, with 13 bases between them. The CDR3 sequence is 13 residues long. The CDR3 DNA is TGTGCCAGCGCCGAGGGGCAGGCCGGGGAGCTGTTTTTT. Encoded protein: CASAEGQAGELFF.

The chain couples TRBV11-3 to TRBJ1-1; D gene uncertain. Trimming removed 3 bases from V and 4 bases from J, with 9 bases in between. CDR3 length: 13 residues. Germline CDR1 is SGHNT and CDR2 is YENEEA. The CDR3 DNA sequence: TGTGCCAGCAGCTTGGTTCTTAGCACTGAAGCTTTCTTT. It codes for CASSLVLSTEAFF.